One sample yielded the 31 T cell receptor beta chains listed below, sequenced in a study of blood T cell repertoires in COVID-19. Here immunoSEQ multiplex PCR was the method, and the copy in TCRdb shows in-frame clones only, minus some. The sample carries 250,000 or so clones, nearly 85% recorded once. Sequenced material: peripheral blood. All receptors derive from a human donor in a cohort sampled during active COVID-19.

The J gene is TRBJ1-6, the V gene TRBV5-1; a weak D match, TRBD1 (5 bases). The germline CDR1 and CDR2 sequences are SGHRS and YFSETQ. V was clipped by 4 bases and J by 9 bases, with 23 bases between them. This CDR3 comprises 17 residues. The chain's CDR3 is CASSLHPDVGVASPLHF. The CDR3 DNA follows: TGCGCCAGCAGCCTACACCCTGATGTAGGGGTGGCTTCACCCCTCCACTTT. The complete variable domain, with remaining parts taken from reference TRBV5-1 and TRBJ1-6, reads KAGVTQTPRYLIKTRGQQVTLSCSPISGHRSVSWYQQTPGQGLQFLFEYFSETQRNKGNFPGRFSGRQFSNSRSEMNVSTLELGDSALYLCASSLHPDVGVASPLHFGNGTRLTVT.

This clone showed up many times. The V and J genes are TRBV10-3 and TRBJ2-1; maybe TRBD2 (6 bases). This CDR3 is 14 amino acids long. V was pared by 4 bases and J by 5 bases, with 12 bases between. CDR1 is ENHRY and CDR2 is SYGVKD in the germline V gene. CDR3 sequence reads: CAISGSSENNEQFF. The CDR3 DNA sequence: TGTGCCATCAGTGGTTCTAGCGAGAACAATGAGCAGTTCTTC.

The chain has TRBV7-9 and TRBJ2-6; 7 bases line up with TRBD1. Germline V gives CDR1 SEHNR, CDR2 FQNEAQ (reference sequence). The CDR3 runs to 14 residues. The junction had 7 bases not matched to a gene; V was cut back by 4 bases and J by 10 bases. Here the CDR3 DNA reads TGTGCCAGCAGCTCTAGAGGGGGCCCTAACGTCCTGACTTTC. Encoded protein: CASSSRGGPNVLTF.

This chain joins TRBV5-1 and TRBJ2-7; D possibly corresponds to TRBD2 (5 bases). The V end was cut by 0 bases, the J end by 2 bases, with 15 bases between. The CDR3 spans 16 residues. The germline gives CDR1 SGHRS, CDR2 YFSETQ. CDR3 protein: CASSLESSFTAYEQYF. The CDR3 nucleotides read TGCGCCAGCAGCTTGGAGTCTAGCTTCACCGCCTACGAGCAGTACTTC.

The V call is TRBV11-2, the J call TRBJ2-1; D may be TRBD1 (6 bases). V gave up 5 bases and J gave up 4 bases, with 18 bases separating them. The CDR3 runs to 16 residues. Germline V gene lookup returns CDR1 SGHAT and CDR2 FQNNGV. DNA for the CDR3: TGTGCCAGCAGCGCCCACAGGGTTAGTGATTACAATGAGCAGTTCTTC. Protein: CASSAHRVSDYNEQFF.

This rearrangement joins TRBV5-5 to TRBJ2-2, with D perhaps TRBD2 (5 bases). Trimming took 2 bases from V and 4 from J, leaving 15 bases between them. CDR3 size: 16 residues. The germline V gene has CDR1 SGHKS and CDR2 YYEKEE (reference sequence). In DNA form, the CDR3 reads TGTGCCAGCAGCTTCGAACCGACTACCCTCACCGGGGAGCTGTTTTTT. This sequence encodes CASSFEPTTLTGELFF.

The CDR3 coding sequence is TGTGCCAGCCGGGACAGGGAACAGGCAGATACGCAGTATTTT. Its translation is CASRDREQADTQYF. The chain uses TRBV11-1 and TRBJ2-3; 9 positions match TRBD1. The CDR3 sequence is 14 residues long. V shed 8 bases and J 4 bases; nucleotides not matched to a gene: 7. Per the germline V gene, CDR1 is SGHAT and CDR2 is FQDESV (reference sequence). Full variable domain (missing parts from reference TRBV11-1 and TRBJ2-3): EAEVAQSPRYKITEKSQAVAFWCDPISGHATLYWYRQILGQGPELLVQFQDESVVDDSQLPKDRFSAERLKGVDSTLKIQPAELGDSAMYLCASRDREQADTQYFGPGTRLTVL.

The V gene is TRBV3-1 (or the pseudogene TRBV3-2), the J gene TRBJ2-2; 7 bases are a match to TRBD2. The germline gives CDR1 LGHDT, CDR2 YNNKEL (reference sequence). The V segment lost 2 bases and the J segment 5 bases; nucleotides outside the gene matches: 8. CDR3 length equals 16 residues. CDR3 region: CASSQRSIGGTGELFF. The CDR3 nucleotides are TGTGCCAGCAGCCAAAGAAGTATCGGGGGGACCGGGGAGCTGTTTTTT.

The V gene is TRBV10-2, the J gene TRBJ1-5, with TRBD1 as a possible D gene (6 bases). This CDR3 region has 17 residues. V lost 2 bases and J 3 bases, leaving 17 bases between the germline ends. In germline, CDR1 is WSHSY, CDR2 SAAADI. The CDR3 here is CASSEITRTDSNQPQHF. The CDR3 bases are TGCGCCAGCAGTGAGATTACGAGGACAGATTCCAATCAGCCCCAGCATTTT.

The V gene is TRBV24-1, the J gene TRBJ1-5, with D possibly matching TRBD1 (6 bases). Trimming cost V 4 bases and J 3 bases, with 9 bases left between them. Germline CDR1 is KGHDR and CDR2 is SFDVKD. The CDR3 loop spans 14 amino acids. The CDR3 is CATSDWTVNQPQHF. For the CDR3, the DNA is TGTGCCACCAGTGACTGGACAGTCAATCAGCCCCAGCATTTT.

This clone was recorded a few times. Mismatch with germline at one junction end may stem from a read error. The V gene is TRBV18, the J gene TRBJ1-1; D unresolved. The CDR3 has 13 amino acids. From germline, CDR1 is KGHSH and CDR2 LQKENI. For the CDR3, the DNA is TGTGCCAGCTCACCAGCGGGGAACGCTGAAGCTTTCTTT. Its protein is CASSPAGNAEAFF.

The chain couples TRBV11-1 to TRBJ1-1; 7 bases agree with TRBD1. The length of the CDR3 is 15 residues. Germline V gene sequence: CDR1 SGHAT, CDR2 FQDESV (reference sequence). The junction had 10 bases not matched to a gene; V was cut back by 4 bases and J by 5 bases. The CDR3: CASSSRTGRRTEAFF. The CDR3, as DNA: TGTGCCAGCAGCTCCCGGACAGGAAGAAGGACTGAAGCTTTCTTT.

Concerning this clone itself: The same CDR3 can be traced to other DNA sequences in this sample. The V gene is TRBV5-1, the J gene TRBJ2-7; 9 bases match TRBD1. This CDR3 comprises 15 residues. J was trimmed by 2 bases and V by 0 bases; bases with no gene match: 3. Germline assignment: CDR1 SGHRS and CDR2 YFSETQ. DNA of the CDR3: TGCGCCAGCAGCTTGGGCGGGACAGGGACCTACGAGCAGTACTTC. Its translation: CASSLGGTGTYEQYF.

The CDR3 region is CASSYSAGTGRYTF. The CDR3 DNA sequence: TGTGCCAGCAGTTACTCTGCCGGGACAGGGCGCTACACCTTC. The rearrangement links TRBV6-5 to TRBJ1-2, with 9 positions matching TRBD1. CDR3 length: 14 amino acids. J gave up 9 bases and V 0 bases, and 5 bases lay outside the gene matches. Germline CDR1 reads MNHEY; CDR2 reads SVGAGI.

This sequence joins TRBV5-1 and TRBJ2-7; weak D call: TRBD2 (5 bases). Trimming left V 4 bases short and J 5 bases short, with 19 bases between. The germline V gene has CDR1 SGHRS and CDR2 YFSETQ. The CDR3 runs to 15 residues. The CDR3 nucleotides are TGCGCCAGCAGCAGCGGACTGAGAGAAAGGGACGAGCAGTACTTC. Protein product: CASSSGLRERDEQYF.

The J gene is TRBJ2-3, the V gene TRBV3-1 (or the pseudogene TRBV3-2); 13 nucleotides line up with TRBD2. This CDR3 has 16 amino acids. The trim removed 4 bases at V and 5 bases at J, leaving 6 bases unmatched. CDR1 is LGHDT and CDR2 is YNNKEL in the germline V gene (reference sequence). CDR3 bases: TGTGCCAGCAGCCGACAGACTAGCGGGGGGCTAGATACGCAGTATTTT. Protein product: CASSRQTSGGLDTQYF.

The rearrangement joins TRBV9 to TRBJ1-5; no reliable D call. With 0 bases removed from V and 1 base from J, the gap between germline ends came to 5 bases. This CDR3 contains 14 residues. The germline V gene has CDR1 SGDLS and CDR2 YYNGEE. In DNA form, the CDR3 reads TGTGCCAGCAGCGTAGGAGTAAGCAATCAGCCCCAGCATTTT. Translation gives CASSVGVSNQPQHF.

The chain employs TRBV10-2 and TRBJ2-3; TRBD2 aligns across 8 bases. CDR3 length: 15 amino acids. Trimming removed 4 bases from V and 2 bases from J; junction bases left unmatched: 5. Germline values: CDR1 WSHSY, CDR2 SAAADI. CDR3 nucleotide sequence: TGCGCCAGCAGTGTGTCTAGCGGGTTCACAGATACGCAGTATTTT. Protein sequence: CASSVSSGFTDTQYF.

About this clone: The sample holds other DNA sequences that translate to the same CDR3. The rearrangement joins TRBV20-1 to TRBJ2-5, with a tentative D call TRBD2 (5 bases). The CDR3 extends over 10 amino acids. CDR1 DFQATT and CDR2 SNEGSKA come from the germline V gene (reference sequence). The V end was cut by 6 bases, the J end by 5 bases, with 7 bases between. CDR3 amino acids: CSARRETQYF. CDR3 bases: TGCAGTGCCCGGAGGGAGACCCAGTACTTC.

The rearrangement joins TRBV19 to TRBJ1-5; possible D gene TRBD1, 5 bases. Germline values: CDR1 LNHDA, CDR2 SQIVND (reference sequence). Deletions cut 4 bases from V and 6 bases from J, with 25 bases between. The CDR3 loop spans 18 amino acids. The CDR3 nucleotides are TGTGCCAGTAGTAGTTGGGGGAGGGGTCTGGGCGATAGTCAGCCCCAGCATTTT. This gives the protein CASSSWGRGLGDSQPQHF.

Only a few counts were recorded for this clone. The rearrangement uses TRBV19 and TRBJ1-6; D call uncertain. Germline V gene sequence: CDR1 LNHDA, CDR2 SQIVND (reference sequence). V was cut by 6 bases and J by 13 bases, with 16 bases left in between. The CDR3 covers 13 residues. For the CDR3, the DNA is TGTGCCAGTAGGGACGGGAGCAAACCTCCCCTCCACTTT. Translating it yields CASRDGSKPPLHF.

The rearrangement joins TRBV10-3 to TRBJ2-1, with D perhaps TRBD2 (6 bases). V was pared by 3 bases and J by 1 base, with 16 bases between. Germline CDR1 reads ENHRY; CDR2 reads SYGVKD. The CDR3 is 17 residues long. CDR3 loop: CAISDGLALQSYNEQFF. CDR3 in DNA: TGTGCCATCAGTGATGGCCTAGCGTTACAATCCTACAATGAGCAGTTCTTC.

The chain has TRBV6-5 and TRBJ1-3; 7 bases map to TRBD1. V lost 2 bases and J lost 0; bases outside the gene matches: 4. CDR3 length: 16 residues. The germline CDR1 and CDR2 sequences are MNHEY and SVGAGI. CDR3 bases: TGTGCCAGCAGTTACGATCCAGGGGGCTCTGGAAACACCATATATTTT. It encodes CASSYDPGGSGNTIYF.

The chain employs TRBV10-3 and TRBJ2-7; 7 bases match TRBD1. From germline, CDR1 is ENHRY and CDR2 SYGVKD. V lost 5 bases to trimming and J lost 1 base; unmatched junction nucleotides: 5. The CDR3 runs 14 residues. This CDR3 is CAISSGTVSYEQYF. CDR3 DNA sequence: TGTGCCATCAGTTCCGGGACAGTTTCCTACGAGCAGTACTTC.

DNA of the CDR3: TGTGCCTGGAGTCCTGGGGGCGCGAACACCGGGGAGCTGTTTTTT. Amino acids: CAWSPGGANTGELFF. The V gene is TRBV30, the J gene TRBJ2-2; D is possibly TRBD1 (6 bases). Per the germline V gene, CDR1 is GTSNPN and CDR2 is SVGIG (reference sequence). Trimming shortened V by 2 bases and J by 0 bases, and 10 bases separated the two germline ends. There are 15 residues in the CDR3.

The chain has TRBV3-1 (or the pseudogene TRBV3-2) and TRBJ1-6; no clear D gene. The CDR3 has 15 residues. The V gene's germline CDR1 is LGHDT and CDR2 YNNKEL (reference sequence). The ends were cut back, 0 bases at V and 9 bases at J, with 12 bases in the middle. The CDR3 coding sequence is TGTGCCAGCAGCCAAGATGGTACGTTTAGTTCACCCCTCCACTTT. Its protein product is CASSQDGTFSSPLHF.

This rearrangement joins TRBV5-1 to TRBJ2-1; 8 nucleotides line up with TRBD2. The germline CDR1 and CDR2 sequences are SGHRS and YFSETQ. The junction had 7 bases not matched to a gene; V was cut back by 3 bases and J by 5 bases. The length of the CDR3 is 15 residues. CDR3 DNA: TGCGCCAGCAGCTCTCGGGGGGGCGCCGACAATGAGCAGTTCTTC. This gives the protein CASSSRGGADNEQFF.

The rearrangement uses TRBV12-3 or TRBV12-4 and TRBJ2-2; TRBD1 is a possible D gene (5 bases). CDR3 length: 13 residues. V lost 10 bases, J lost 1 base, and 10 bases lay in between. The CDR3 loop reads CATSDMNTGELFF. Written as DNA, the CDR3 is TGTGCCACCTCGGACATGAACACCGGGGAGCTGTTTTTT.

The V gene is TRBV4-1, the J gene TRBJ2-4, with TRBD1 matching over 9 bases. Per germline, CDR1 MGHRA and CDR2 YSYEKL. The CDR3 consists of 16 residues. V lost 5 bases and J lost 2; bases outside the gene matches: 7. The CDR3 sequence: CASSSPGQGPKNIQYF. The CDR3 DNA sequence: TGCGCCAGCAGCTCCCCGGGACAGGGCCCCAAAAACATTCAGTACTTC.

This chain joins TRBV6-6 and TRBJ2-5, with 7 bases fitting TRBD2. V trimming: 2 bases; J trimming: 2 bases; junction bases outside the gene matches: 2. Germline V gene lookup returns CDR1 MNHNY and CDR2 SVGAGI (reference sequence). CDR3 size: 14 residues. Here the CDR3 DNA reads TGTGCCAGCAGTTACGGGGGGGGACAAGAGACCCAGTACTTC. Its translation is CASSYGGGQETQYF.

The chain combines TRBV5-4 with TRBJ2-7; 8 nucleotides agree with TRBD2. V lost 0 bases, J lost 1 base, and 6 bases stayed unmatched. The germline gives CDR1 SGHNT, CDR2 YYREEE (reference sequence). The CDR3 loop spans 16 amino acids. CDR3: CASSLAGGVSSYEQYF. CDR3 DNA: TGTGCCAGCAGCTTGGCCGGGGGGGTCTCTTCCTACGAGCAGTACTTC.